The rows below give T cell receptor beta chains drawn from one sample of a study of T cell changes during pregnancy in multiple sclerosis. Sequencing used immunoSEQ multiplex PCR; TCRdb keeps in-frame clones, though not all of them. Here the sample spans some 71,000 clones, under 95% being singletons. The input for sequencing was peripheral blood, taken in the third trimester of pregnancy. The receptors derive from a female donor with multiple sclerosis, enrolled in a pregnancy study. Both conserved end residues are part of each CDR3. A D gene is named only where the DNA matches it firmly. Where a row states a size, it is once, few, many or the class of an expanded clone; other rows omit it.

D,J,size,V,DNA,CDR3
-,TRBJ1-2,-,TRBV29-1,TGCAGCTTCACTCAGGGGTTGGATGGCTACACCTTC,CSFTQGLDGYTF
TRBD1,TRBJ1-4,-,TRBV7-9,TGTGCCAGCAGGCCAGGGGGGCTGTGGTCTGAAAAACTGTTTTTT,CASRPGGLWSEKLFF
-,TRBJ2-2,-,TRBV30,TGTGCCTGGAGTGCGGGGGTGAACACCGGGGAGCTGTTTTTT,CAWSAGVNTGELFF
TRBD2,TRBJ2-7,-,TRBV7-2,TGTGCCAGCAGCTTACGACGGGGGGCCTACGAGCAGTACTTC,CASSLRRGAYEQYF
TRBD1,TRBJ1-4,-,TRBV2,TGTGCCAGCAGTGAGGTCGGACAGGGAGGGGAAAGACTGTTTTTT,CASSEVGQGGERLFF
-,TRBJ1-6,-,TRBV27,TGTGCCAGCAGTTTATCGGACAGAAGCTCCTATAATTCACCCCTCCACTTT,CASSLSDRSSYNSPLHF
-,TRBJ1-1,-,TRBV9,TGTGCCAGCAGCCCCGAATCCCAGGGATGGGGAGCTTTCTTT,CASSPESQGWGAFF
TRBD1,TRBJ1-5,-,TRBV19,TGTGCCAGTAGTATAGTGGGACAGGGATATCAGCCCCAGCATTTT,CASSIVGQGYQPQHF
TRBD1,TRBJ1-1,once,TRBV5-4,TGTGCCAGCAGCTCGATTCAGGGGGGTAACGCTTTCTTT,CASSSIQGGNAFF
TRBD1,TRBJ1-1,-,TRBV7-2,TGTGCCAGCAGCTTAGCTACAGGGGTTATTACTGAAGCTTTCTTT,CASSLATGVITEAFF
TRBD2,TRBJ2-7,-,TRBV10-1,TGCGCCAGCAGTGAGTCGGATAGCGGGGACGAGCAGTACTTC,CASSESDSGDEQYF
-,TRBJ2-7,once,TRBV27,TGTGCCATCCTGATACAGGGAAGCTCCTACGAGCAGTACTTC,CAILIQGSSYEQYF
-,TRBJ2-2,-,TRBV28,TGTGCCAGCAGTGCCCTTGGGCGGGGAGCCTGGGAGCCCGGGGAGCTGTTTTTT,CASSALGRGAWEPGELFF
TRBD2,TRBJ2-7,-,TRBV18,TGTGCCAGCTCAATCGGGGGGGTCTACGAGCAGTACTTC,CASSIGGVYEQYF
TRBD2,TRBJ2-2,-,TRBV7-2,TGTGCCAGCAGCTCCTCCGGGACTAGTACCGGGGAGCTGTTTTTT,CASSSSGTSTGELFF
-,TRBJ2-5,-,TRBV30,TGTGCCTGGAGTCCCAGGGATCAAGAGACCCAGTACTTC,CAWSPRDQETQYF
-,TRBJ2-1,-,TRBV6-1,TGTGCCAGCAGTGCGCGCCCGGACAATGAGCAGTTCTTC,CASSARPDNEQFF
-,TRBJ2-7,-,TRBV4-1,TGCGCCAGCAGCCAAGATACAGAGAGCTCCTACGAGCAGTACTTC,CASSQDTESSYEQYF
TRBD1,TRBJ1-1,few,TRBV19,TGTGCCAGTTGCCAAGGGGGCCAGTATACTGAAGCTTTCTTT,CASCQGGQYTEAFF
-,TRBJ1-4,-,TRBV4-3,TGCGCCAGCAGCCCTGCAGTGGCTAATGAAAAACTGTTTTTT,CASSPAVANEKLFF
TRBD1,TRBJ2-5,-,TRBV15,TGTGCCACCAGCAGAGAAAGGAGCATAGGGGGCCTCCGGGAGACCCAGTACTTC,CATSRERSIGGLRETQYF
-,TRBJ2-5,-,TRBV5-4,TGTGCCAGCAGCTCCATGTACCAAGAGACCCAGTACTTC,CASSSMYQETQYF
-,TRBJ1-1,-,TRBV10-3,TGTGCCATCACGACAGGTCTCGACTCTGAAGCTTTCTTT,CAITTGLDSEAFF
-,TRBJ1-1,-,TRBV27,TGTGCCAGCAGTCATCCCGGGACAGAAGCTTTCTTT,CASSHPGTEAFF
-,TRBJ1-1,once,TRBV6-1,TGTGCCAGCAGTGAATCGCAGTCGACTGAAGCTTTCTTT,CASSESQSTEAFF
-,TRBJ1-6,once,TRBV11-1,TGTGCCAGCAGCTTGGGCCTTTGGACAGAAAATTCACCCCTCCACTTT,CASSLGLWTENSPLHF
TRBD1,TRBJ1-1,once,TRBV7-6,TGTGCCAGCAGCTCACAGGGGGACACTGAAGCTTTCTTT,CASSSQGDTEAFF
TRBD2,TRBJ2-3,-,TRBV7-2,TGTGCCAGCAGCTTATACCTAGCGGGGGTAGGAGATACGCAGTATTTT,CASSLYLAGVGDTQYF
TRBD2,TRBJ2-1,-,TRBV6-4,TGTGCCAGCAGTGACAGCGGGGGGGCCAATGAGCAGTTCTTC,CASSDSGGANEQFF
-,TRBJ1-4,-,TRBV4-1,TGCGCCAGCAGCCAAGATCGAAGGACAACATGGTCTGCAACTAATGAAAAACTGTTTTTT,CASSQDRRTTWSATNEKLFF
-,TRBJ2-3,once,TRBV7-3,TGTGCCAGCAGCATCTTCTCGGGGGATACGCAGTATTTT,CASSIFSGDTQYF
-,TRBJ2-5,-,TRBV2,TGTGCCAGCAGTGAAGTGGCGGGTCTGGAGACCCAGTACTTC,CASSEVAGLETQYF
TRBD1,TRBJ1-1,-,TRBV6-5,TGTGCCAGCAGTCGGCCGACAGGGAGCACTGAAGCTTTCTTT,CASSRPTGSTEAFF
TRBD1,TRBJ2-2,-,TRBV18,TGTGCCAGCTCATGGGACAGGGGGCACACCGGGGAGCTGTTTTTT,CASSWDRGHTGELFF
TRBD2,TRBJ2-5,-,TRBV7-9,TGTGCCAGCATCAAAACGGGGGGTGAGACCCAGTACTTC,CASIKTGGETQYF
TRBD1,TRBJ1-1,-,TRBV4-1,TGCGCCAGCAGCCAAGTGACAACAGGGGTCCCCCAAGCTTTCTTT,CASSQVTTGVPQAFF
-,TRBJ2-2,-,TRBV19,TGTGCCAGCAGGTACACCGGGGAGCTGTTTTTT,CASRYTGELFF
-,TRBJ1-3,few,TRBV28,TGTGCCAGCTCCCTCTCTGGAAACACCATATATTTT,CASSLSGNTIYF
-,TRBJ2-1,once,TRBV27,TGTGCCAGCAGTTATGGACTGACCTACAATGAGCAGTTCTTC,CASSYGLTYNEQFF
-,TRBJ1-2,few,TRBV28,TGTGCCAGCAGGGTCACCGACAATTCCTATGGCTACACCTTC,CASRVTDNSYGYTF
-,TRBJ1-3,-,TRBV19,TGTGCCAGTAGCCCTCCATCGGGGCGGGGTGGAAACACCATATATTTT,CASSPPSGRGGNTIYF